This TCR beta chain originates from a study of vaccination effects on CD4 cells after COVID-19. Viral peptide pools were used in the ViraFEST assay to expand antigen-specific CD4+ T cells, and sequencing came afterward. At the end of about 9 days of culture, CD4+ T cells were isolated. Researchers swapped half the medium for IL-2 medium on both days 3 and 7. This clone was observed once. What it binds is unknown. The assay was immunoSEQ multiplex PCR, and TCRdb's table has in-frame clones only and misses some. The sample records approximately 87,000 clones, around 70% being singletons. This receptor was taken from a human donor who received a COVID-19 vaccine. Sequencing used CD4+ T cells from PBMCs cultured with HCoV-229E spike peptides, obtained before COVID-19 vaccination.

The chain's CDR3 is CASSQDTWTTEAFF. CDR3 DNA: TGTGCCAGCAGCCAAGACACCTGGACCACTGAAGCTTTCTTT. The rearrangement links TRBV3-1 (or the pseudogene TRBV3-2) to TRBJ1-1; unclear D gene. The CDR3 is 14 residues long. Germline V CDR1 and CDR2: LGHDT, YNNKEL (reference sequence). The V and J ends lost 0 bases and 4 bases respectively, with 9 bases between them.